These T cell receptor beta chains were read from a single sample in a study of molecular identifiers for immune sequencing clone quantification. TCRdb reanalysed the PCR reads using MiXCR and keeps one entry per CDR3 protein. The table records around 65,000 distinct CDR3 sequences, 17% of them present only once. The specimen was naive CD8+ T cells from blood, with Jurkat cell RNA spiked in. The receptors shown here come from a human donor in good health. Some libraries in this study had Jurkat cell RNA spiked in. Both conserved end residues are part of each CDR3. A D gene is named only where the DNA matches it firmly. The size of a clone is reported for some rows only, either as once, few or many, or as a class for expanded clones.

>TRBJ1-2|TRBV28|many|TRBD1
CASSFQGARGHGYTF
TGTGCCAGCAGTTTCCAGGGGGCGCGAGGTCATGGCTACACCTTC
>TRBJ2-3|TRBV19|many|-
CASSMGSDTQYF
TGTGCCAGTAGTATGGGTTCTGATACGCAGTATTTT
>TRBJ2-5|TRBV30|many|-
CAWSTIWGETQYF
TGTGCCTGGAGTACCATTTGGGGAGAGACCCAGTACTTC
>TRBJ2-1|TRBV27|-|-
CASSSRLEGHEQFF
TGTGCCAGCAGCTCCAGACTAGAAGGCCATGAGCAGTTCTTC
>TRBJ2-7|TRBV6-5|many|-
CASSYSTGSSYEQYF
TGTGCCAGCAGTTACTCAACAGGTTCTTCCTACGAGCAGTACTTC
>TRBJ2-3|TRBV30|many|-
CAWSVLEGTQYF
TGTGCCTGGAGTGTCTTGGAGGGGACGCAGTATTTT
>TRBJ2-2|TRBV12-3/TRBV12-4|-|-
CASTKGQAGELFF
TGTGCCAGCACCAAAGGTCAGGCCGGGGAGCTGTTTTTT
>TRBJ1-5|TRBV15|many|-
CATSRGLQGGNQPQHF
TGTGCCACCAGCAGAGGTCTACAGGGAGGCAATCAGCCCCAGCATTTT
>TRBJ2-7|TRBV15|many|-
CATSSAWASGTEKF
-
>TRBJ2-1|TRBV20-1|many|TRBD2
CSAQLAGGYNEQFF
TGCAGTGCCCAGCTAGCGGGAGGCTACAATGAGCAGTTCTTC
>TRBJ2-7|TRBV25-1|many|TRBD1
CASNPGQGYEQYF
TGTGCCAGCAACCCGGGACAGGGTTACGAGCAGTACTTC
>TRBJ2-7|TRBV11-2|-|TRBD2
CASAGGPHEQYF
TGTGCCAGCGCGGGAGGGCCACACGAGCAGTACTTC
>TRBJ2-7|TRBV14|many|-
CASSHLHGPISYEQYF
TGTGCCAGCAGCCACCTCCACGGGCCCATCTCCTACGAGCAGTACTTC
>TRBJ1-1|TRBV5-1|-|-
CASGLGVQGNTEAFF
TGCGCCAGCGGCTTGGGGGTTCAGGGTAACACTGAAGCTTTCTTT
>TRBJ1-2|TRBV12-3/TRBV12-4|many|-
CASLGTGFVYGYTF
TGTGCCTCCCTAGGGACGGGGTTTGTCTATGGCTACACCTTC
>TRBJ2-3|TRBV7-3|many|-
CASSLNPTDTQYF
TGTGCCAGCAGCTTAAACCCGACAGATACGCAGTATTTT
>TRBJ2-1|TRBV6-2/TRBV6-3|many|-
CASSPPAIGGQEQFF
TGTGCCAGCAGTCCTCCGGCAATCGGCGGCCAAGAGCAGTTCTTC
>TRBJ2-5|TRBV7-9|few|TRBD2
CASSLTGGKETQYF
TGTGCCAGCAGCCTTACCGGGGGGAAAGAGACCCAGTACTTC
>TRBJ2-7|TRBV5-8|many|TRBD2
CASSPRTSYYEQYF
TGTGCCAGCAGCCCCCGGACTAGTTACTACGAGCAGTACTTC
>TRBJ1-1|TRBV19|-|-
CASSIRMNTEAFF
TGTGCCAGTAGTATACGGATGAACACTGAAGCTTTCTTT
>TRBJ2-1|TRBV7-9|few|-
CASSLAVRQPWDEQFF
TGTGCCAGCAGCTTAGCAGTCAGACAGCCCTGGGATGAGCAGTTCTTC
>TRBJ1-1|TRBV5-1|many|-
CASSLMGGTEAFF
TGCGCCAGCAGCTTGATGGGTGGTACTGAAGCTTTCTTT
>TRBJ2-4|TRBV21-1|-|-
CASSKAAGALSSNIQYF
TGTGCCAGCAGCAAAGCAGCGGGGGCGTTATCTTCAAACATTCAGTACTTC
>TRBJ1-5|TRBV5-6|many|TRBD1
CASSPWGTGIESNQPQHF
TGTGCCAGCAGCCCCTGGGGGACAGGGATTGAAAGCAATCAGCCCCAGCATTTT
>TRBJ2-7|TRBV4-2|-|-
CASSPRHSYEQYF
TGTGCCAGTAGCCCGCGGCACTCCTACGAGCAGTACTTC
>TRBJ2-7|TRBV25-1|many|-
CASSEWEGVTF
TGTGCCAGCAGTGAATGGGAAGGCGTAACTTTC
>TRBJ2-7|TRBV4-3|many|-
CASSQDRGFPEQYF
TGCGCCAGCAGCCAAGATCGCGGTTTTCCCGAGCAGTACTTC
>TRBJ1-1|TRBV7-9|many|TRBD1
CASSLTYLQGSEAFF
TGTGCCAGCAGCCTGACTTATCTACAGGGGAGTGAAGCTTTCTTT
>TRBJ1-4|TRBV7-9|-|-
CASSPLEKLFF
TGTGCCAGCAGCCCACTCGAAAAACTGTTTTTT
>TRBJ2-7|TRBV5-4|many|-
CASSFGPSGGGASYEQYF
TGTGCCAGCAGCTTTGGTCCAAGCGGAGGGGGGGCCTCCTACGAGCAGTACTTC
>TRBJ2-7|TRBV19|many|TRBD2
CASSESGISYEQYF
TGTGCCAGTAGTGAAAGCGGGATCTCCTACGAGCAGTACTTC
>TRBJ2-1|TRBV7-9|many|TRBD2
CAGGETSVWNEQFF
TGTGCCGGGGGGGAGACTAGCGTGTGGAATGAGCAGTTCTTC
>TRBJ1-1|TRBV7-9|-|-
CASSLAGLQPRNTEAFF
TGTGCCAGCAGCTTAGCGGGATTACAGCCAAGGAACACTGAAGCTTTCTTT
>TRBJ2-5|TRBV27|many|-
CASSLGETQYF
TGTGCCAGCAGTTTAGGCGAGACCCAGTACTTC
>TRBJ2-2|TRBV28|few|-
CASSPLGGANTGELFF
TGTGCCAGCAGTCCCCTGGGGGGTGCGAACACCGGGGAGCTGTTTTTT
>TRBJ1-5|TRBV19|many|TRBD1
CASSILRTGGDQPQHF
TGTGCCAGTAGTATCCTCAGGACAGGGGGAGATCAGCCCCAGCATTTT
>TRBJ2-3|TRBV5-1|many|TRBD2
CASSSAGFKLAASTDTQYF
TGCGCCAGCAGCTCGGCGGGCTTTAAACTAGCGGCTAGCACAGATACGCAGTATTTT
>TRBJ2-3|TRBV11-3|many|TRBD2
CASSRLAGDTQYF
TGTGCCAGCAGCCGACTAGCGGGAGATACGCAGTATTTT
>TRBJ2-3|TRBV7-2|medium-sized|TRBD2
CASFSGRGTDTQYF
TGTGCCAGTTTTAGCGGGAGAGGTACAGATACGCAGTATTTT
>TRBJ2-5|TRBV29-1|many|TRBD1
CSVDGVQGLQETQYF
TGCAGCGTTGATGGTGTACAGGGGCTCCAAGAGACCCAGTACTTC
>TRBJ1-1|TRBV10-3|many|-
CAISEYVRAAEAFF
TGTGCCATCAGTGAGTACGTCAGGGCCGCTGAAGCTTTCTTT
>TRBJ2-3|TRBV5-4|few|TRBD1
CASSVGTGGLLDTQYF
TGTGCCAGCAGCGTAGGGACAGGGGGTTTACTGGATACGCAGTATTTT
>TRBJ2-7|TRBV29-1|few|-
CSVRAGDRYEQYF
TGCAGCGTTCGCGCAGGGGATCGTTACGAGCAGTACTTC
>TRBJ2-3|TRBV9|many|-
CASSVEGGTDTQYF
TGTGCCAGCAGCGTAGAAGGGGGCACAGATACGCAGTATTTT
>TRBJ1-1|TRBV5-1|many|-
CASSSRYQENTEAFF
TGCGCCAGCAGCTCCAGATACCAGGAGAACACTGAAGCTTTCTTT
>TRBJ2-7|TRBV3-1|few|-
CASSQALAVNSYEQYF
TGTGCCAGCAGCCAGGCATTAGCGGTTAACTCCTACGAGCAGTACTTC
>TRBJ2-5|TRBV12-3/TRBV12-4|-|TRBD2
CASSSAEGLAGQETRYF
TGTGCCAGCAGTTCCGCCGAAGGGCTAGCGGGACAAGAGACCCGGTACTTC
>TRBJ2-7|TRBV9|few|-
CASSVDSSSPLEQYF
TGTGCCAGCAGCGTGGACTCTAGTTCCCCTCTCGAGCAGTACTTC
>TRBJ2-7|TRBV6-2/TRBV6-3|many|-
CASSYVPYEQYF
TGTGCCAGCAGTTACGTCCCCTACGAGCAGTACTTC
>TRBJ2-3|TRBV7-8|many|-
CASSSGRASNQDTQYF
TGTGCCAGCAGCTCTGGGCGGGCTAGTAATCAAGATACGCAGTATTTT
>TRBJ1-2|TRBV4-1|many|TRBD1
CASSLQGKAGYTF
TGCGCCAGCAGCCTACAGGGGAAGGCTGGCTACACCTTC
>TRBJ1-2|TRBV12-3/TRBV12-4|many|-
CASSFLVYDGYTF
TGTGCCAGCAGTTTCCTGGTATACGATGGCTACACCTTC
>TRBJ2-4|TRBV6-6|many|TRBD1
CASTPDRGSKNIQYF
TGTGCCAGCACCCCGGACAGGGGTTCAAAAAACATTCAGTACTTC
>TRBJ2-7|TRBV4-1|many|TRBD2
CASSQEAGATSYEQYF
TGCGCCAGCAGCCAAGAAGCGGGAGCGACCTCCTACGAGCAGTACTTC